This T cell receptor (beta chain) originates from a study of blood T cell repertoires in COVID-19. Background on the study: There were acute and convalescent COVID-19 samples, and they came from the United States, Italy and Spain.

The junction had 9 bases not matched to a gene; V was cut back by 4 bases and J by 0 bases. Germline V lookup: CDR1 LNHDA, CDR2 SQIVND (reference sequence). CDR3 length: 17 residues. Study processing details: Quantification of nucleated cells was approximated via reference gene primer amplification. The assay was immunoSEQ multiplex PCR, and TCRdb's table has in-frame clones only and misses some. V and J calls and clone size follow that table, whereas D and trimming were derived from the DNA. The profile shows 200,000 to 250,000 clones, 70% to 85% of them singletons. The chain recombines TRBV19 with TRBJ1-5; 7 nucleotides agree with TRBD1. The clonotype originates from a man in his forties or fifties with active or convalescent COVID-19. The sample consisted of peripheral blood. CDR3 amino acids: CASSKRQGMHSNQPQHF. In DNA, the CDR3 is TGTGCCAGTAGTAAAAGACAGGGTATGCATAGCAATCAGCCCCAGCATTTT.